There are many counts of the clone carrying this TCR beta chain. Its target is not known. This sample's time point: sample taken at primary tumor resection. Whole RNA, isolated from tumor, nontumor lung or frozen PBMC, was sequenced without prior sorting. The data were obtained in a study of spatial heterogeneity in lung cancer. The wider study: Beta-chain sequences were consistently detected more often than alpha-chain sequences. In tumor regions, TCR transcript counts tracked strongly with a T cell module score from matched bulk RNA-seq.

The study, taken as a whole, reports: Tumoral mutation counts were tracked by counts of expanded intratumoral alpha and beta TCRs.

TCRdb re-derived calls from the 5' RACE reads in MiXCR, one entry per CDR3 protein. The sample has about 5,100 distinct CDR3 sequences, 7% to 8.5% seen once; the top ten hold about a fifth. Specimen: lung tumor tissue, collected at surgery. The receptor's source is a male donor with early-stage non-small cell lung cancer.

The CDR3 nucleotides read TGCAGTGCTAGAGGGGCAGGGCAAGATCGTACTGAAGCTTTCTTT. As protein: CSARGAGQDRTEAFF. The chain links TRBV20-1 to TRBJ1-1, with a weak D call TRBD1 (5 bases). In germline, CDR1 is DFQATT, CDR2 SNEGSKA (reference sequence). V was trimmed by 1 base and J by 5 bases, leaving 17 bases between them. The CDR3 is made up of 15 amino acids.